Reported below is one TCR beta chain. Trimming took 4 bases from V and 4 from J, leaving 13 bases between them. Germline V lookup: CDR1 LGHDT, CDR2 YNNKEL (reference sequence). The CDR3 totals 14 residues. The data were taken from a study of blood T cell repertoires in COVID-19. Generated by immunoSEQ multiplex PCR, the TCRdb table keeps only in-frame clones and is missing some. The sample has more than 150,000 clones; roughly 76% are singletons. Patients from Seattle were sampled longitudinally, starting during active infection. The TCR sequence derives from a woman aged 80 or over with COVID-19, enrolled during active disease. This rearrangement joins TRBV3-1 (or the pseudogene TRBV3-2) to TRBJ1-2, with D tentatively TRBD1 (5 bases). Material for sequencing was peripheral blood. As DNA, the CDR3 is TGTGCCAGCAGCCCCTTCGGGGGGACCTATGGCTACACCTTC. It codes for CASSPFGGTYGYTF.